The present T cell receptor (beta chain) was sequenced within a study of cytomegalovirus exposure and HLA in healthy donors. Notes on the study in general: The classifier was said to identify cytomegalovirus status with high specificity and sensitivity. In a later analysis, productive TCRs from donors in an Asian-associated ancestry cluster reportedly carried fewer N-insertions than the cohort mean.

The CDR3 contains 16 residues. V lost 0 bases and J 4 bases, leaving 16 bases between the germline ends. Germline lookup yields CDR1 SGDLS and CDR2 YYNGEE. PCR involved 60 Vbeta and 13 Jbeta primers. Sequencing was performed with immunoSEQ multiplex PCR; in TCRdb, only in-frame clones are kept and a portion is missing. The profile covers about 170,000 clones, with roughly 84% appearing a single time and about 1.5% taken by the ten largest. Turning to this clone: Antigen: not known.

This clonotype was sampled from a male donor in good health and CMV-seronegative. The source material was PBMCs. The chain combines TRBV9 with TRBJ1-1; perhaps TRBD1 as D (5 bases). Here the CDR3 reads CASSVEGGGVATEAFF. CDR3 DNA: TGTGCCAGCAGCGTAGAGGGCGGGGGGGTGGCCACTGAAGCTTTCTTT.